A single sample is the source of the 24 T cell receptor beta chains below, sequenced in a study of cytomegalovirus exposure and HLA in healthy donors. The study ran its PCR with 60 Vbeta and 13 Jbeta primers. Sequencing was performed with immunoSEQ multiplex PCR; in TCRdb, only in-frame clones are kept and a portion is missing. This table holds around 100,000 clones, roughly four fifths found once. The sequencing sample was made of PBMCs. Receptors were obtained from a male donor in good health and CMV-seropositive.

V is TRBV7-9 and J is TRBJ2-5, with a tentative D call TRBD1 (5 bases). The germline V and J ends were trimmed by 2 bases and 3 bases, with 10 bases remaining between them. This CDR3 is 14 amino acids long. In germline, CDR1 is SEHNR, CDR2 FQNEAQ (reference sequence). CDR3 protein: CASSLWGREETQYF. In DNA form, the CDR3 reads TGTGCCAGCAGCTTATGGGGCAGGGAAGAGACCCAGTACTTC. The entire variable domain, with the rest obtained from reference TRBV7-9 and TRBJ2-5, is as follows: DTGVSQNPRHKITKRGQNVTFRCDPISEHNRLYWYRQTLGQGPEFLTYFQNEAQLEKSRLLSDRFSAERPKGSFSTLEIQRTEQGDSAMYLCASSLWGREETQYFGPGTRLLVL.

The chain couples TRBV19 to TRBJ1-1; a possible D gene is TRBD1 (6 bases). V lost 10 bases and J 3 bases, leaving 9 bases between the germline ends. CDR1 and CDR2 from the germline V gene are LNHDA and SQIVND (reference sequence). The CDR3 runs to 11 residues. CDR3 nucleotide sequence: TGTGCCACCCAGGGGTACACTGAAGCTTTCTTT. Amino acid sequence: CATQGYTEAFF.

The chain combines TRBV7-2 with TRBJ1-1; unclear D gene. This CDR3 is built from 13 residues. V was trimmed by 4 bases and J by 1 base, leaving 7 bases between them. Germline CDR1 SGHTA, CDR2 FQGNSA. CDR3 region: CASSWSGNTEAFF. The CDR3 DNA is TGTGCCAGCAGCTGGAGCGGGAACACTGAAGCTTTCTTT.

The J gene is TRBJ1-4, the V gene TRBV11-2; possible D gene TRBD1, 5 bases. V was clipped by 5 bases and J by 7 bases, with 17 bases between them. The CDR3 spans 15 residues. Germline lookup yields CDR1 SGHAT and CDR2 FQNNGV. The CDR3 loop is CASSTDGTPGEKLFF. The CDR3 DNA is TGTGCCAGCAGCACCGACGGGACTCCTGGTGAAAAACTGTTTTTT.

The chain combines TRBV19 with TRBJ2-7; 11 bases agree with TRBD1. Germline V gene sequence: CDR1 LNHDA, CDR2 SQIVND (reference sequence). The CDR3 is 14 residues long. The ends lost 8 bases at V and 6 bases at J; junction bases unmatched: 9. CDR3 amino acids: CASARTGGQGEQYF. The CDR3 region has the DNA TGTGCCAGTGCCAGGACAGGGGGCCAAGGCGAGCAGTACTTC.

This clone has more than one count but fewer than ten. The V gene is TRBV7-3, the J gene TRBJ2-3; TRBD1 aligns across 8 bases. The CDR3 has 14 residues. Germline CDR1 SGHTA, CDR2 FQGTGA. Germline trimming cut 5 bases from V and 4 bases from J; bases unmatched to any gene: 5. The CDR3 region is CASSPDRASDTQYF. In DNA, the CDR3 is TGTGCCAGCAGCCCGGACAGGGCGTCAGATACGCAGTATTTT.

This clone has only one observation. The chain uses TRBV27 and TRBJ1-2, with D uncertain. The germline gives CDR1 MNHEY, CDR2 SMNVEV (reference sequence). The CDR3 loop spans 11 amino acids. V dropped 6 bases and J dropped 8 bases, with 10 bases sitting between them. The CDR3: CASSWTGGYTF. As DNA, the CDR3 is TGTGCCAGCAGCTGGACGGGAGGCTACACCTTC.

The rearrangement uses TRBV6-1 and TRBJ2-7; 9 bases are a match to TRBD1. Germline assignment: CDR1 MNHNS and CDR2 SASEGT. V lost 3 bases and J lost 5; bases outside the gene matches: 11. CDR3 length: 16 residues. CDR3 DNA: TGTGCCAGCAGTGATAGCTGGAGGACAGGGGCCGACGAGCAGTACTTC. Translating gives CASSDSWRTGADEQYF.

This chain uses TRBV6-5 with TRBJ1-1; TRBD1 matches at 9 bases. This CDR3 has 13 residues. Looked up from germline, CDR1 is MNHEY and CDR2 is SVGAGI. The V and J ends lost 8 bases and 11 bases, in that order; junction bases with no gene match: 12. CDR3 in amino acids: CASRTGAAQEAFF. The CDR3 bases are TGTGCCAGCCGGACAGGGGCCGCACAAGAGGCTTTCTTT.

The CDR3 loop reads CASRAGNNEQFF. Here the CDR3 DNA reads TGTGCCAGCAGGGCAGGTAATAATGAGCAGTTCTTC. The V gene is TRBV2, the J gene TRBJ2-1; D remains unclear. V lost 6 bases and J lost 7, with 10 bases in between. This CDR3 region has 12 residues. Germline V lookup: CDR1 SNHLY, CDR2 FYNNEI.

In its sample, this clone was seen a few times. V usage is TRBV29-1 and J usage is TRBJ2-1; 8 bases map to TRBD1. The length of the CDR3 is 14 residues. V gave up 4 bases and J gave up 4 bases; unmatched junction bases: 6. The germline gives CDR1 SQVTM, CDR2 ANQGSEA. The CDR3 region is CSVVGQGAYNEQFF. CDR3 in DNA: TGCAGCGTTGTAGGCCAGGGGGCGTACAATGAGCAGTTCTTC.

The chain uses TRBV29-1 and TRBJ2-5; the D gene is possibly TRBD2 (6 bases). In germline, CDR1 is SQVTM, CDR2 ANQGSEA. The V gene lost 4 bases and the J gene lost 8 bases, with 17 bases spanning the gap. The CDR3 runs to 13 residues. CDR3 in amino acids: CSVGRIGEDTQYF. The DNA for the CDR3 is TGCAGCGTTGGGCGGATTGGGGAGGACACCCAGTACTTC.

The chain carries TRBV6-5 and TRBJ2-3; D call uncertain. CDR3 length: 14 residues. V was cut by 7 bases and J by 2 bases, with 13 bases left in between. Germline values: CDR1 MNHEY, CDR2 SVGAGI. The CDR3 protein is CASTLRRATDTQYF. The CDR3 DNA sequence: TGTGCCAGCACTCTTCGCCGCGCCACAGATACGCAGTATTTT.

The V gene is TRBV5-1, the J gene TRBJ2-7, with 7 bases identical to TRBD1. The germline V gene encodes CDR1 SGHRS and CDR2 YFSETQ. Trimming cost V 0 bases and J 2 bases; bases outside gene matches: 5. This CDR3 spans 15 amino acids. CDR3 in DNA: TGCGCCAGCAGCTTGGTTGTGACAGGGCCCTACGAGCAGTACTTC. Residues: CASSLVVTGPYEQYF.

V gene TRBV9 combines with J gene TRBJ1-1; D gene uncertain. Between the trimmed V and J ends, which lost 3 bases and 3 bases, there was a span of 15 bases. CDR3 size: 15 residues. The V gene's germline CDR1 is SGDLS and CDR2 YYNGEE. CDR3 in DNA: TGTGCCAGCAGCGGCCAGGACTCATGGGACACTGAAGCTTTCTTT. Its protein is CASSGQDSWDTEAFF.

CDR3: CASSLIWGKRTALSGGYTF. In DNA form, the CDR3 reads TGTGCCAGCAGCCTAATCTGGGGAAAGAGGACAGCTCTTTCAGGTGGCTACACCTTC. V usage is TRBV11-2 and J usage is TRBJ1-2; a possible D gene is TRBD1 (6 bases). V dropped 5 bases and J dropped 7 bases, with 32 bases sitting between them. The CDR3 covers 19 residues. The germline V gene has CDR1 SGHAT and CDR2 FQNNGV.

This rearrangement joins TRBV11-3 to TRBJ2-3, with 7 bases aligning to TRBD2. The CDR3 loop spans 14 amino acids. Per germline, CDR1 SGHNT and CDR2 YENEEA. V dropped 5 bases and J dropped 7; count of bases not matched to a gene: 9. The CDR3 coding sequence is TGTGCCAGCAGCCCTCCGGGACTATCGAATACGCAGTATTTT. Translated, it gives CASSPPGLSNTQYF. The whole variable domain, remainder taken from reference TRBV11-3 and TRBJ2-3, is EAGVVQSPRYKIIEKKQPVAFWCNPISGHNTLYWYLQNLGQGPELLIRYENEEAVDDSQLPKDRFSAERLKGVDSTLKIQPAELGDSAVYLCASSPPGLSNTQYFGPGTRLTVL.

J is TRBJ2-3 and V is TRBV7-2; 7 bases fit TRBD1. Germline-derived CDR1 and CDR2 are SGHTA and FQGNSA. The CDR3 is 15 residues long. V trimming: 4 bases; J trimming: 5 bases; junction bases outside the gene matches: 9. The CDR3 loop is CASSSNQGDRDTQYF. In nucleotides, the CDR3 is TGTGCCAGCAGCTCCAATCAGGGGGATCGAGATACGCAGTATTTT.

The chain carries TRBV21-1 and TRBJ2-5; the table calls TRBD1, which could not be checked here. TRBV21-1 is assigned pseudogene status. This CDR3 has 16 residues. This CDR3 reads CASSKESGHQEETQYF. CDR3 coding DNA: TGTGCCAGCAGCAAAGAGTCAGGGCACCAAGAAGAGACCCAGTACTTC.

The chain employs TRBV28 and TRBJ1-2; D possibly corresponds to TRBD1 (5 bases). The CDR3 sequence is 11 residues long. Trimming shortened V by 7 bases and J by 5 bases, and 8 bases separated the two germline ends. CDR1 is MDHEN and CDR2 is SYDVKM in the germline V gene. The CDR3 spells CASTDRYGYTF. The DNA for the CDR3 is TGTGCCAGCACCGACAGATATGGCTACACCTTC.

This clone has more than one count but fewer than ten. The rearrangement uses TRBV6-1 and TRBJ1-6, with D perhaps matching TRBD1 (5 bases). V was pared by 6 bases and J by 11 bases, with 11 bases between. The CDR3 runs to 12 residues. Germline CDR1 is MNHNS and CDR2 is SASEGT. The CDR3 sequence is CASRLGGAPLHF. The DNA for the CDR3 is TGTGCCAGCAGGTTGGGGGGGGCACCCCTCCACTTT.

This clone was seen only once. The chain has TRBV29-1 and TRBJ2-1; TRBD2 agrees at 7 bases. The V gene end was trimmed by 4 bases and the J gene end by 2 bases; junction bases not matched to a gene: 8. The CDR3 length is 15 residues. Germline lookup yields CDR1 SQVTM and CDR2 ANQGSEA. The CDR3 nucleotides are TGCAGCGTTGGAGTCGGCGGGAGCACCTACAATGAGCAGTTCTTC. Translating gives CSVGVGGSTYNEQFF.

The rearrangement joins TRBV28 to TRBJ2-3, with a weak D call TRBD1 (6 bases). This CDR3 region has 11 residues. Trimming cost V 6 bases and J 8 bases, with 9 bases left between them. CDR1 is MDHEN, CDR2 SYDVKM, per germline. The CDR3 coding sequence is TGTGCCAGCAGCACCAGGGGTACGCAGTATTTT. Its translation: CASSTRGTQYF. Together with reference TRBV28 and TRBJ2-3, the CDR3 gives the full variable domain: DVKVTQSSRYLVKRTGEKVFLECVQDMDHENMFWYRQDPGLGLRLIYFSYDVKMKEKGDIPEGYSVSREKKERFSLILESASTNQTSMYLCASSTRGTQYFGPGTRLTVL.

The V and J genes are TRBV5-4 and TRBJ2-1; 8 bases align to TRBD2. The ends lost 4 bases at V and 2 bases at J; junction bases unmatched: 8. CDR3 length: 16 amino acids. Per germline, CDR1 SGHNT and CDR2 YYREEE (reference sequence). CDR3 sequence reads: CASSPPLAGPYNEQFF. The CDR3 nucleotides read TGTGCCAGCAGCCCCCCCTTAGCGGGGCCCTACAATGAGCAGTTCTTC.